Shown below are 16 T cell receptor beta chains from a single sample sequenced in a study of CD8 T cells in ankylosing spondylitis (dated by TCRdb to the late 2010s). Overall results and qualifications from the work: A TCR beta motif of eight highly homologous amino acid variants appeared characteristic of blood from ankylosing spondylitis patients.

For these receptors, no antigen is known. To prepare the library, 5' RACE was applied. The instrument was an Illumina HiSeq 2500. The public reads were reanalyzed by TCRdb: fastp trimming at Q25, MiXCR alignment, in-frame beta chains only. Duplicate CDR3 protein sequences are folded into a single record with the most common DNA and genes. In all, the sample holds 670,000 or so distinct CDR3 sequences, and about 20% of those were seen once. The ten largest account for approximately 18% of the sample. The source material was blood, either unsorted or a sorted T cell fraction (not recorded which). These receptors all stem from a male donor with ankylosing spondylitis.

The V call is TRBV7-9, the J call TRBJ2-2; either TRBD1 or TRBD2 may supply D (6 bases each). There are 16 residues in the CDR3. Germline V lookup: CDR1 SEHNR, CDR2 FQNEAQ (reference sequence). V lost 4 bases to trimming and J lost 7 bases, with 19 bases between them. This chain's CDR3 is CASSSRMGGAGGELFF. The CDR3 nucleotides are TGTGCCAGCAGCTCCCGAATGGGGGGCGCAGGCGGGGAGCTGTTTTTT.

This clonotype came up a few times. This chain uses TRBV12-3 or TRBV12-4 with TRBJ2-7, with D possibly matching TRBD2 (5 bases). V was pared by 5 bases and J by 2 bases, with 16 bases between. The CDR3 length is 15 residues. CDR3 region: CASSGREGGPYEQYF. In DNA, the CDR3 is TGTGCCAGCAGTGGACGTGAGGGCGGCCCCTACGAGCAGTACTTC.

The chain couples TRBV5-1 to TRBJ2-3; TRBD1 or TRBD2 may be the D gene (5 bases each). CDR1 and CDR2 from the germline V gene are SGHRS and YFSETQ. The CDR3 has 14 amino acids. The V and J ends lost 6 bases and 1 base respectively, with 12 bases between them. Here the CDR3 reads CASKRDGRTDTQYF. CDR3 coding DNA: TGCGCCAGCAAGAGGGACGGCCGCACAGATACGCAGTATTTT.

The V gene is TRBV27, the J gene TRBJ1-5; no reliable D call. The V end was cut by 1 base, the J end by 0 bases, with 7 bases between. Per germline, CDR1 MNHEY and CDR2 SMNVEV (reference sequence). The CDR3 has 15 residues. CDR3: CASSLLDFSNQPQHF. In DNA, the CDR3 is TGTGCCAGCAGTTTATTGGACTTTAGCAATCAGCCCCAGCATTTT.

The table lists this clonotype with a few counts. The V and J genes are TRBV7-9 and TRBJ1-2, with 8 bases fitting TRBD1. CDR1 is SEHNR and CDR2 is FQNEAQ in the germline V gene (reference sequence). The CDR3 has 16 residues. V lost 5 bases to trimming and J lost 0 bases; unmatched junction nucleotides: 8. CDR3 in DNA: TGTGCCAGCAGCCGGGGACAGGACTTAGCTAACTATGGCTACACCTTC. Translated, it gives CASSRGQDLANYGYTF.

V gene TRBV11-2 combines with J gene TRBJ2-1, with D unclear. V lost 3 bases and J lost 7, with 10 bases in between. The germline V gene has CDR1 SGHAT and CDR2 FQNNGV. The length of the CDR3 is 13 residues. This chain's CDR3 is CASSFDLGNEQFF. CDR3 nucleotides: TGTGCCAGCAGCTTTGACTTAGGGAATGAGCAGTTCTTC.

V gene TRBV5-6 combines with J gene TRBJ1-6; D is ambiguous. Trimming took 1 base from V and 4 from J, leaving 15 bases between them. The CDR3 spans 17 residues. Germline values: CDR1 SGHDT, CDR2 YYEEEE. CDR3 loop: CASSLRVGATYNSPLHF. The CDR3 nucleotides are TGTGCCAGCAGCTTGCGGGTGGGCGCCACGTATAATTCACCCCTCCACTTT.

This clonotype was seen only a few times. The J gene is TRBJ2-2, the V gene TRBV5-1; TRBD2 matches 10 bases. J gave up 3 bases and V 6 bases, and 8 bases lay outside the gene matches. The germline CDR1 and CDR2 sequences are SGHRS and YFSETQ. The CDR3 has 16 residues. The CDR3 region has the DNA TGCGCCAGCACCAAGGCTAGCGGGAGAGACACCGGGGAGCTGTTTTTT. Its translation: CASTKASGRDTGELFF.

In its sample, this clonotype was seen a few times. The CDR3 DNA is TGTGCCAGCAGCTTGCCGGGACTAGCCTTCACAGATACGCAGTATTTT. Translated: CASSLPGLAFTDTQYF. V usage is TRBV7-9 and J usage is TRBJ2-3, with 9 bases aligning to TRBD2. In germline, CDR1 is SEHNR, CDR2 FQNEAQ (reference sequence). The CDR3 is 16 amino acids. The V gene end was trimmed by 3 bases and the J gene end by 2 bases; junction bases not matched to a gene: 6.

The V and J genes are TRBV20-1 and TRBJ2-3; 13 bases match TRBD2. Germline V CDR1 and CDR2: DFQATT, SNEGSKA (reference sequence). J gave up 12 bases and V 6 bases, and 6 bases lay outside the gene matches. The CDR3 covers 12 residues. The CDR3 DNA reads TGCAGTGCCATTGGACTAGCGGGAGACCAGTATTTT. It is translated as CSAIGLAGDQYF.

The genes are TRBV20-1 and TRBJ2-5; 11 bases agree with TRBD2. Germline CDR1 and CDR2: DFQATT and SNEGSKA (reference sequence). Unmatched junction bases numbered 6, after V lost 6 bases and J lost 0 bases. This CDR3 spans 15 amino acids. CDR3 DNA: TGCAGTGCAAACATAGCGGGAGGGTACCAAGAGACCCAGTACTTC. This codes for CSANIAGGYQETQYF.

This clonotype was seen more than once but under ten times. This sequence joins TRBV9 and TRBJ2-1; a possible D gene is TRBD1 (5 bases). The germline V and J ends were trimmed by 3 bases and 5 bases, with 18 bases remaining between them. This CDR3 region has 16 residues. Germline V CDR1 and CDR2: SGDLS, YYNGEE. The CDR3 loop reads CASSAPRRANNNEQFF. CDR3 nucleotide sequence: TGTGCCAGCAGCGCCCCCCGCAGGGCCAACAACAATGAGCAGTTCTTC.

The chain is built from TRBV29-1 and TRBJ2-7; D is possibly TRBD2 (5 bases). The CDR3 contains 12 residues. Between the trimmed V and J ends, which lost 1 base and 6 bases, there was a span of 10 bases. The V gene's germline CDR1 is SQVTM and CDR2 ANQGSEA. The CDR3 reads CSVEVVGGEQYF. The CDR3 DNA sequence: TGCAGCGTTGAAGTGGTAGGAGGCGAGCAGTACTTC.

The chain is built from TRBV5-6 and TRBJ1-1; D is possibly TRBD1 (6 bases). The CDR3 is 14 residues long. Germline assignment: CDR1 SGHDT and CDR2 YYEEEE. The V gene lost 2 bases and the J gene lost 5 bases, with 13 bases spanning the gap. The CDR3 DNA is TGTGCCAGCAGCTTTTCGGGGGCACGAACTGAAGCTTTCTTT. The encoded protein is CASSFSGARTEAFF.

The chain joins TRBV7-2 to TRBJ1-2, with TRBD1 as a possible D gene (5 bases). The CDR3 totals 13 residues. Germline CDR1 is SGHTA and CDR2 is FQGNSA. Trimming left V 5 bases short and J 8 bases short, with 15 bases between. The CDR3 coding sequence is TGTGCCAGCAGCCCGAGCGCGGGGGACGGCTACACCTTC. This codes for CASSPSAGDGYTF.

This clonotype was counted at least ten times. J is TRBJ2-5 and V is TRBV20-1; TRBD1 matches 11 bases. The junction had 13 bases not matched to a gene; V was cut back by 2 bases and J by 5 bases. This CDR3 is 17 amino acids long. Germline values: CDR1 DFQATT, CDR2 SNEGSKA (reference sequence). CDR3 DNA: TGCAGTGCTAGATATCCCGGGACAGGGGGGCGCCAGGAGACCCAGTACTTC. Encoded protein: CSARYPGTGGRQETQYF.